The 22 T cell receptor beta chains below come from one sample, sequenced in a study of control samples from healthy donors and cancer patients. The assay was immunoSEQ multiplex PCR, and TCRdb's table has in-frame clones only and misses some. Counted here are about 52,000 clones, roughly 94% occurring once; the ten biggest clones make up about 2.4%. What was sequenced was blood. The receptor source for this set is a man aged 30 to 45 in good health.

This chain connects TRBV6-6 to TRBJ2-7; TRBD2 matches at 9 bases. Germline values: CDR1 MNHNY, CDR2 SVGAGI (reference sequence). There are 16 residues in the CDR3. Trimming took 6 bases from V and 2 from J; bases not matched to a gene: 11. The CDR3: CASSPPGGRGAYEQYF. CDR3 bases: TGTGCCAGCAGCCCTCCGGGCGGGAGGGGAGCCTACGAGCAGTACTTC.

V is TRBV28 and J is TRBJ2-5, with TRBD1 as a possible D gene (5 bases). From germline, CDR1 is MDHEN and CDR2 SYDVKM. The V gene lost 6 bases and the J gene lost 1 base, with 15 bases spanning the gap. The CDR3 is made up of 15 amino acids. The CDR3 bases are TGTGCCAGCAGCCCCGCCGACAGTATCCAAGAGACCCAGTACTTC. It translates to CASSPADSIQETQYF.

The chain combines TRBV7-9 with TRBJ2-7; D perhaps matches TRBD2 (6 bases). The germline gives CDR1 SEHNR, CDR2 FQNEAQ (reference sequence). The CDR3 spans 12 residues. The germline V and J ends were trimmed by 5 bases and 3 bases, with 8 bases remaining between them. The CDR3 loop reads CASSRRGYEQYF. The DNA for the CDR3 is TGTGCCAGCAGCAGGAGGGGCTACGAGCAGTACTTC.

The rearrangement uses TRBV28 and TRBJ1-4, with 9 bases lining up with TRBD1. The germline V gene encodes CDR1 MDHEN and CDR2 SYDVKM. CDR3 length: 15 amino acids. V lost 6 bases, J lost 5 bases, and 7 bases stayed unmatched. Written as DNA, the CDR3 is TGTGCCAGCAGCCCCGGGGACAGGGACAATGAAAAACTGTTTTTT. It yields the protein CASSPGDRDNEKLFF.

The rearrangement links TRBV5-6 to TRBJ2-7, with TRBD2 matching over 8 bases. Germline V gene data show CDR1 as SGHDT and CDR2 as YYEEEE. The CDR3 is 14 residues long. With V trimmed by 4 bases and J by 2 bases, 5 bases remained unmatched. The chain's CDR3 is CASSLGTSAYEQYF. The CDR3 nucleotides are TGTGCCAGCAGCCTCGGGACTAGTGCCTACGAGCAGTACTTC.

This clone appeared a single time. The chain carries TRBV9 and TRBJ1-6; D ambiguous. Trimming stripped 4 bases from V and 1 base from J, with 9 bases between. The germline CDR1 and CDR2 sequences are SGDLS and YYNGEE. The CDR3 extends over 15 amino acids. CDR3 loop: CASSPQGSYNSPLHF. The CDR3 bases are TGTGCCAGCAGCCCACAAGGATCCTATAATTCACCCCTCCACTTT.

This clone appeared a single time. The chain is built from TRBV30 and TRBJ1-1; D not certain. Germline CDR1 reads GTSNPN; CDR2 reads SVGIG (reference sequence). Trimming cost V 5 bases and J 4 bases, with 20 bases left between them. This CDR3 spans 15 amino acids. The CDR3 nucleotides are TGTGCCTGGGTCAATTACGGCCGGTTGGGCACTGAAGCTTTCTTT. Its translation is CAWVNYGRLGTEAFF.

The chain joins TRBV28 to TRBJ2-1; D possibly corresponds to TRBD2 (7 bases). The CDR3 is 18 residues long. V lost 5 bases to trimming and J lost 0 bases, with 20 bases between them. The germline gives CDR1 MDHEN, CDR2 SYDVKM. CDR3: CASSPWGGPRSSYNEQFF. CDR3 bases: TGTGCCAGCAGTCCTTGGGGGGGCCCACGGAGCTCCTACAATGAGCAGTTCTTC.

This rearrangement joins TRBV6-5 to TRBJ2-1; 14 bases line up with TRBD2. The germline gives CDR1 MNHEY, CDR2 SVGAGI. The junction had 4 bases not matched to a gene; V was cut back by 8 bases and J by 4 bases. The CDR3 is 15 amino acids. CDR3 nucleotides: TGTGCCAGCGGGGGACTAGCGGGAGAATACAATGAGCAGTTCTTC. Translating gives CASGGLAGEYNEQFF.

J is TRBJ2-1 and V is TRBV4-1; TRBD2 matches 9 bases. J was trimmed by 3 bases and V by 0 bases; bases with no gene match: 12. CDR1 MGHRA and CDR2 YSYEKL come from the germline V gene. The CDR3 is 19 residues long. The CDR3 DNA sequence: TGCGCCAGCAGCCAAGACCCGAGGGATAGCGGGAGTTTCTACAATGAGCAGTTCTTC. This translates into CASSQDPRDSGSFYNEQFF.

The chain carries TRBV7-9 and TRBJ2-2, with D possibly being TRBD1 (5 bases). The CDR3 spans 15 residues. With 1 base removed from V and 4 bases from J, the gap between germline ends came to 10 bases. Germline V gives CDR1 SEHNR, CDR2 FQNEAQ (reference sequence). CDR3 amino acids: CASSLGQGFTGELFF. The CDR3 nucleotides read TGTGCCAGCAGCTTAGGGCAGGGATTCACCGGGGAGCTGTTTTTT. Full variable domain (missing parts from reference TRBV7-9 and TRBJ2-2): DTGVSQNPRHKITKRGQNVTFRCDPISEHNRLYWYRQTLGQGPEFLTYFQNEAQLEKSRLLSDRFSAERPKGSFSTLEIQRTEQGDSAMYLCASSLGQGFTGELFFGEGSRLTVL.

This clone was observed once. The chain joins TRBV28 to TRBJ2-7; weak D call: TRBD2 (6 bases). CDR3 length: 15 amino acids. The ends were cut back, 5 bases at V and 0 bases at J, with 14 bases in the middle. Germline CDR1 MDHEN, CDR2 SYDVKM. The CDR3 loop is CASSLPRDSSYEQYF. CDR3 coding DNA: TGTGCCAGCAGTCTACCCCGGGACTCCTCCTACGAGCAGTACTTC.

The genes are TRBV2 and TRBJ1-1; unclear D gene. Trimming left V 7 bases short and J 0 bases short, with 9 bases between. The CDR3 spans 13 residues. Per germline, CDR1 SNHLY and CDR2 FYNNEI. The CDR3 region has the DNA TGTGCCAGCAAAACGGGCATGAACACTGAAGCTTTCTTT. The encoded protein is CASKTGMNTEAFF.

The chain links TRBV9 to TRBJ2-1; D is perhaps TRBD2 (5 bases). Trimming pared 2 bases from V and 2 bases from J, leaving 8 bases between. Per germline, CDR1 SGDLS and CDR2 YYNGEE. The CDR3 runs 14 residues. The CDR3 bases are TGTGCCAGCAGCGTCGGCGGGCCCTACAATGAGCAGTTCTTC. Translating it yields CASSVGGPYNEQFF.

The chain uses TRBV5-6 and TRBJ1-5; D is uncertain. Germline CDR1 reads SGHDT; CDR2 reads YYEEEE. The CDR3 runs to 16 residues. Trimming removed 2 bases from V and 0 bases from J, with 12 bases in between. As DNA, the CDR3 is TGTGCCAGCAGCTTTTACACAGACCTTAGCAATCAGCCCCAGCATTTT. It encodes CASSFYTDLSNQPQHF.

The chain recombines TRBV6-4 with TRBJ1-6; D possibly corresponds to TRBD1 (5 bases). V lost 3 bases to trimming and J lost 8 bases, with 8 bases between them. The germline CDR1 and CDR2 sequences are MRHNA and SNTAGT. This CDR3 region has 13 residues. Here the CDR3 reads CASSEGGHSPLHF. The CDR3 coding sequence is TGTGCCAGCAGTGAGGGGGGTCATTCACCCCTCCACTTT.

This rearrangement joins TRBV6-6 to TRBJ2-7; D uncertain. V gave up 2 bases and J gave up 7 bases, with 6 bases separating them. The CDR3 extends over 11 amino acids. From germline, CDR1 is MNHNY and CDR2 SVGAGI (reference sequence). CDR3 loop: CASSYDREQYF. CDR3 sequence (DNA): TGTGCCAGCAGTTACGACCGGGAGCAGTACTTC.

The CDR3 region is CASGVFGNEQFF. Written as DNA, the CDR3 is TGTGCCAGCGGGGTATTCGGCAATGAGCAGTTCTTC. The V call is TRBV7-2, the J call TRBJ2-1; D is undetermined. The CDR3 has 12 residues. CDR1 and CDR2 (germline): SGHTA, FQGNSA. V gave up 8 bases and J gave up 6 bases, with 11 bases separating them.

The CDR3 coding sequence is TGTGCCAGCAGGGGCCTGGAAGGGGATAATTCACCCCTCCACTTT. Protein: CASRGLEGDNSPLHF. This rearrangement joins TRBV13 to TRBJ1-6; maybe TRBD1 (5 bases). The CDR3 has 15 amino acids. V lost 6 bases and J lost 5, with 14 bases in between. Per germline, CDR1 PRHDT and CDR2 FYEKMQ (reference sequence).

The V gene is TRBV9, the J gene TRBJ1-3; tentative D call: TRBD1 (6 bases). CDR1 and CDR2 (germline): SGDLS, YYNGEE. V was shortened by 0 bases and J by 0 bases, with 7 bases between the two germline ends. The CDR3 consists of 15 residues. DNA of the CDR3: TGTGCCAGCAGCGTAGCGGGGGCCTCTGGAAACACCATATATTTT. As protein: CASSVAGASGNTIYF.

The rearrangement joins TRBV19 to TRBJ2-1; TRBD2 agrees at 13 bases. Trimming at V came to 4 bases and at J to 4 bases, leaving 1 base not matched to a gene. This CDR3 comprises 15 residues. Germline CDR1 and CDR2: LNHDA and SQIVND (reference sequence). CDR3 protein: CASSRLAGGYNEQFF. CDR3 in DNA: TGTGCCAGTAGTAGACTAGCGGGAGGTTACAATGAGCAGTTCTTC.

The count of this clone is one. V usage is TRBV12-2 and J usage is TRBJ2-1; the table names TRBD2, a call not compared with the DNA. TRBV12-2 is annotated as a pseudogene. The CDR3 has 13 amino acids. CDR3 coding DNA: TGTGCAAGTCGCTCTAGTGAATACAATGAGCAGTTCTTC. It encodes CASRSSEYNEQFF.